One and the same sample provided the 13 T cell receptor beta chains below, sequenced in a study of brain T cells in children with intractable seizures (dated by TCRdb to the early 2020s). Interpreted using the paper, the time point label stands for: resected brain tissue, or blood drawn just prior to surgery. Library method: the immunoSEQ multiplex PCR assay. Sourced from immuneACCESS, this table was stored by TCRdb with only in-frame sequences that have V and J called. A share of the clones is absent; for the studies checked, an unresolved V gene accounts for under half, and the remainder has no known explanation. A total of around 80,000 clones appear in this sample, approximately 89% of them only once. Approximately 25% of the sample belongs to the ten largest clones. The sequences come from peripheral blood, collected at surgery. Every receptor here comes from a girl aged 2 to 10 with Rasmussen encephalitis and intractable seizures.

The chain joins TRBV7-2 to TRBJ1-5; the D gene is possibly TRBD1 (5 bases). The CDR3 runs to 15 residues. V was clipped by 5 bases and J by 2 bases, with 13 bases between them. CDR1 is SGHTA, CDR2 FQGNSA, per germline. CDR3: CASSMPQGGNQPQHF. The CDR3, as DNA: TGTGCCAGCAGCATGCCGCAGGGTGGCAATCAGCCCCAGCATTTT.

The J gene is TRBJ2-6, the V gene TRBV7-9, with TRBD1 matching 9 bases. The J segment lost 3 bases and the V segment lost 7 bases, leaving 16 bases of the junction unmatched. CDR1 is SEHNR and CDR2 is FQNEAQ in the germline V gene (reference sequence). The CDR3 totals 19 residues. CDR3 sequence: CASILLGGQGPSGANVLTF. The CDR3 nucleotides read TGTGCCAGCATCCTACTCGGCGGACAGGGGCCTAGTGGGGCCAACGTCCTGACTTTC. Full variable domain (missing parts from reference TRBV7-9 and TRBJ2-6): DTGVSQNPRHKITKRGQNVTFRCDPISEHNRLYWYRQTLGQGPEFLTYFQNEAQLEKSRLLSDRFSAERPKGSFSTLEIQRTEQGDSAMYLCASILLGGQGPSGANVLTFGAGSRLTVL.

The chain couples TRBV6-5 to TRBJ2-3, with D unclear. Trimming took 8 bases from V and 4 from J, leaving 16 bases between them. The germline V gene has CDR1 MNHEY and CDR2 SVGAGI. This CDR3 is built from 14 residues. The CDR3 coding sequence is TGTGCCAGCGGCCTGGGTCCCCCCCCAGATACGCAGTATTTT. It translates to CASGLGPPPDTQYF.

V usage is TRBV6-5 and J usage is TRBJ2-5; D is undetermined. The length of the CDR3 is 13 residues. Between the trimmed V and J ends, which lost 5 bases and 2 bases, there was a span of 9 bases. Germline CDR1 reads MNHEY; CDR2 reads SVGAGI. The CDR3 loop reads CASSRSQQETQYF. In DNA form, the CDR3 reads TGTGCCAGCAGTCGTTCCCAGCAAGAGACCCAGTACTTC.

The rearrangement uses TRBV15 and TRBJ2-7, with D unclear. The CDR3 extends over 16 amino acids. Trimming took 1 base from V and 4 from J, leaving 17 bases between them. Looked up from germline, CDR1 is LNHNV and CDR2 is YYDKDF (reference sequence). CDR3 region: CATSRAGPLEDYEQYF. The CDR3 region has the DNA TGTGCCACCAGCAGAGCCGGGCCTTTAGAAGATTACGAGCAGTACTTC.

The CDR3 region is CASSLTGANEQFF. CDR3 nucleotide sequence: TGTGCCAGCAGCTTGACAGGGGCCAATGAGCAGTTCTTC. The chain combines TRBV7-7 with TRBJ2-1; 8 nucleotides match TRBD1. The CDR3 totals 13 residues. With 3 bases clipped from V and 6 bases from J, the junction kept 1 base outside the gene matches. Per the germline V gene, CDR1 is SSHAT and CDR2 is FNYEAQ (reference sequence).

The chain carries TRBV6-4 and TRBJ2-2; perhaps TRBD2 as D (5 bases). This CDR3 has 14 residues. CDR1 MRHNA and CDR2 SNTAGT come from the germline V gene. With 5 bases removed from V and 3 bases from J, the gap between germline ends came to 10 bases. The CDR3 region is CASSRGRDTGELFF. The CDR3 nucleotides read TGTGCCAGCAGTCGAGGGCGAGACACCGGGGAGCTGTTTTTT.

This clone showed up just once. This chain uses TRBV6-5 with TRBJ2-7, with a tentative D call TRBD2 (6 bases). Trimming pared 6 bases from V and 0 bases from J, leaving 15 bases between. CDR3 length: 15 residues. CDR1 and CDR2 (germline): MNHEY, SVGAGI. The CDR3 region is CASRNRGGDSYEQYF. As DNA, the CDR3 is TGTGCCAGCAGGAACAGAGGAGGGGACTCCTACGAGCAGTACTTC.

The chain combines TRBV10-2 with TRBJ1-2, with TRBD1 as a possible D gene (6 bases). Germline V lookup: CDR1 WSHSY, CDR2 SAAADI. The CDR3 contains 16 residues. Trimming took 3 bases from V and 2 from J, leaving 16 bases between them. CDR3 nucleotides: TGCGCCAGCAGTGATCGGGCAGGGGATGAGAACTATGGCTACACCTTC. Encoded protein: CASSDRAGDENYGYTF.

The rearrangement uses TRBV29-1 and TRBJ2-6, with 10 bases that match TRBD1. Germline CDR1 reads SQVTM; CDR2 reads ANQGSEA. Trimming took 6 bases from V and 6 from J; bases not matched to a gene: 5. The CDR3 extends over 14 amino acids. The CDR3, as DNA: TGCAGCGTGGCGACAGGGGGCGAGGCCAACGTCCTGACTTTC. Residues: CSVATGGEANVLTF.

The rearrangement links TRBV6-6 to TRBJ1-1; D unresolved. Germline V gives CDR1 MNHNY, CDR2 SVGAGI (reference sequence). V was shortened by 6 bases and J by 0 bases, with 11 bases between the two germline ends. This CDR3 has 14 residues. The CDR3: CASRPWEVNTEAFF. CDR3 DNA: TGTGCCAGCAGGCCTTGGGAAGTGAACACTGAAGCTTTCTTT.

Here the CDR3 reads CASSRLAVLDEQFF. CDR3 in DNA: TGTGCCAGCAGTCGGCTAGCAGTTCTCGATGAGCAGTTCTTC. The chain links TRBV6-5 to TRBJ2-1; a possible D gene is TRBD2 (5 bases). The CDR3 has 14 amino acids. Germline V gene data show CDR1 as MNHEY and CDR2 as SVGAGI. V dropped 5 bases and J dropped 8 bases, with 16 bases sitting between them.

V usage is TRBV5-1 and J usage is TRBJ2-2; D is undetermined. The germline V and J ends were trimmed by 2 bases and 4 bases, with 3 bases remaining between them. CDR3 length equals 12 residues. CDR1 is SGHRS and CDR2 is YFSETQ in the germline V gene. In DNA form, the CDR3 reads TGCGCCAGCAGCTTCGGCACCGGGGAGCTGTTTTTT. It specifies CASSFGTGELFF.